These T cell receptor beta chains were read from a single sample in a study of shared clonotypes between healthy human individuals. TCRdb's table, derived via immunoSEQ multiplex PCR, lists solely in-frame clones and lacks some. This repertoire shows fewer than 1.4 million clones, approximately 80% found once; its top ten account for roughly 0.55%. Sequencing input: memory CD4+ T cells from PBMCs. The source of these receptors is a man younger than 30 in good health. Some clones in this sample may be carry-over from other donors' samples. Both conserved end residues are trimmed from each CDR3.

V,CDR3
TRBV10-3,AISGGMNTEAF
TRBV27,ASSLWQGGSPLH
TRBV6-5,ASSYPGLASNEQF
TRBV6-6,ASTPDRAYTEAF
TRBV5-1,ASSLDPGLSGEKLF
TRBV6-5,ASSYASSSYEQY
TRBV11-3,ASSLAGAVGEQY
TRBV5-4,ALAEGASTGELF
TRBV5-1,ASNFLATYNEQF
TRBV7-9,ASSPLRDTQY
TRBV7-2,ASSLGWAINEQF
TRBV30,AVNRGMDYGYT
TRBV27,ASSTSRQGGIYGYT
TRBV10-3,AISATGPTEAF
TRBV4-2,ASSPSGPRDTTNEKLF